Below are 22 T cell receptor beta chains sequenced from a single sample in a study of graft-versus-host responses after intestinal transplantation. These receptors have no known antigen. Assay used: immunoSEQ multiplex PCR; TCRdb lists only in-frame clones, some missing. The table lists 95,000 to 110,000 clones, 87% of them singletons. The sample was unstimulated CD4+ T cells sorted from spleen or lymph node cells, taken before intestinal transplant. These receptors originate from a human donor who received an intestinal transplant.

The chain carries TRBV7-9 and TRBJ2-3; the D gene is possibly TRBD2 (5 bases). Trimming removed 5 bases at V and 8 bases at J, with 20 bases between. Germline-derived CDR1 and CDR2 are SEHNR and FQNEAQ (reference sequence). The CDR3 has 15 residues. The CDR3 region is CASSPEGNLRGTQYF. In nucleotides, the CDR3 is TGTGCCAGCAGCCCAGAAGGGAACCTCCGGGGTACGCAGTATTTT.

The chain carries TRBV19 and TRBJ2-1; D unclear. V shed 4 bases and J shed 7 bases, with 17 bases lying between them. CDR1 and CDR2 (germline): LNHDA, SQIVND (reference sequence). The CDR3 has 15 amino acids. In nucleotides, the CDR3 is TGTGCCAGTAGTACCGAGCGTTTGGGTGTTAATGAGCAGTTCTTC. Its protein product is CASSTERLGVNEQFF.

The chain combines TRBV6-5 with TRBJ1-5; D is possibly TRBD1 (5 bases). CDR1 is MNHEY and CDR2 is SVGAGI in the germline V gene. The V gene lost 6 bases and the J gene lost 3 bases, with 9 bases spanning the gap. The CDR3 runs 13 residues. CDR3 DNA sequence: TGTGCCAGCAGATTACAGGTCAATCAGCCCCAGCATTTT. Amino acids: CASRLQVNQPQHF.

V and J are TRBV4-1 and TRBJ2-2, with D possibly matching TRBD2 (6 bases). Trimming took off 1 base at V and 5 bases at J, with 29 bases between the two ends. The CDR3 loop spans 21 amino acids. CDR1 MGHRA and CDR2 YSYEKL come from the germline V gene. CDR3 amino acids: CASSQGAPWRGPQQKTGELFF. CDR3 sequence (DNA): TGCGCCAGCAGCCAAGGGGCACCCTGGCGGGGACCCCAGCAGAAAACCGGGGAGCTGTTTTTT.

The chain employs TRBV6-4 and TRBJ1-1, with TRBD1 as a possible D gene (6 bases). This CDR3 is 13 amino acids long. Germline V gene data show CDR1 as MRHNA and CDR2 as SNTAGT. V was pared by 6 bases and J by 5 bases, with 13 bases between. The CDR3: CASSVQGGTEAFF. The CDR3 coding sequence is TGTGCCAGCAGCGTACAGGGAGGGACTGAAGCTTTCTTT.

The rearrangement joins TRBV29-1 to TRBJ2-7, with D maybe TRBD1 (5 bases). This CDR3 is built from 13 residues. The germline gives CDR1 SQVTM, CDR2 ANQGSEA. V lost 5 bases to trimming and J lost 5 bases, with 16 bases between them. The chain's CDR3 is CSVSARWGNEQYF. CDR3 sequence (DNA): TGCAGCGTTTCGGCTAGATGGGGCAACGAGCAGTACTTC.

The chain uses TRBV19 and TRBJ2-7, with TRBD2 matching over 11 bases. The CDR3 runs 16 residues. The V and J ends lost 5 bases and 2 bases, in that order; junction bases with no gene match: 8. The germline CDR1 and CDR2 sequences are LNHDA and SQIVND (reference sequence). The CDR3 DNA follows: TGTGCCAGTAGTTCGCGGACTAGCGGGTTCACCTACGAGCAGTACTTC. This gives the protein CASSSRTSGFTYEQYF.

The J gene is TRBJ2-4, the V gene TRBV19; TRBD1 aligns across 9 bases. Germline V lookup: CDR1 LNHDA, CDR2 SQIVND (reference sequence). The length of the CDR3 is 14 residues. J gave up 8 bases and V 3 bases, and 5 bases lay outside the gene matches. Written as DNA, the CDR3 is TGTGCCAGTAGTATCTCGGGACAGGGTTACATTCAGTACTTC. It encodes CASSISGQGYIQYF.

The chain combines TRBV11-2 with TRBJ2-7, with a weak D call TRBD1 (6 bases). Germline CDR1 reads SGHAT; CDR2 reads FQNNGV. This CDR3 region has 14 residues. Trimming pared 0 bases from V and 6 bases from J, leaving 12 bases between. The CDR3 sequence is CASSLDRRGREQYF. The CDR3 DNA sequence: TGTGCCAGCAGCTTAGATCGCAGGGGACGCGAGCAGTACTTC. Full variable domain (outside the CDR3, taken from reference TRBV11-2 and TRBJ2-7): EAGVAQSPRYKIIEKRQSVAFWCNPISGHATLYWYQQILGQGPKLLIQFQNNGVVDDSQLPKDRFSAERLKGVDSTLKIQPAKLEDSAVYLCASSLDRRGREQYFGPGTRLTVT.

This clone was recorded only once. The identical CDR3 is also encoded by other nucleotide sequences in the sample. V is TRBV5-1 and J is TRBJ1-1; 8 bases map to TRBD1. The CDR3 is 15 residues long. Trimming removed 0 bases from V and 3 bases from J; junction bases left unmatched: 4. Germline CDR1 and CDR2: SGHRS and YFSETQ. CDR3 sequence: CASSLGQGRHTEAFF. The CDR3 nucleotides read TGCGCCAGCAGCTTGGGACAGGGGAGGCACACTGAAGCTTTCTTT.

The chain employs TRBV2 and TRBJ1-2; possibly TRBD1 for D (5 bases). The CDR3 runs 14 residues. Germline V gene lookup returns CDR1 SNHLY and CDR2 FYNNEI. Deletions cut 2 bases from V and 4 bases from J, with 11 bases between. The CDR3 is CASSENGQGYGYTF. CDR3 nucleotide sequence: TGTGCCAGCAGTGAAAATGGGCAGGGCTATGGCTACACCTTC.

The J gene is TRBJ1-4, the V gene TRBV6-1, with TRBD1 as a possible D gene (6 bases). CDR3 length: 15 residues. Germline-derived CDR1 and CDR2 are MNHNS and SASEGT. The germline V and J ends were trimmed by 4 bases and 6 bases, with 15 bases remaining between them. The CDR3 DNA sequence: TGTGCCAGCAGTGCCTCAGGGGAACTTTATGAAAAACTGTTTTTT. This sequence encodes CASSASGELYEKLFF.

The V gene is TRBV10-3, the J gene TRBJ2-7; 11 nucleotides agree with TRBD2. The germline CDR1 and CDR2 sequences are ENHRY and SYGVKD. This CDR3 has 14 residues. V shed 6 bases, J shed 1 base, and the junction held 2 bases outside the gene matches. The CDR3 coding sequence is TGTGCCATCAGGACTAGCGGGGAGTCCTACGAGCAGTACTTC. Its translation is CAIRTSGESYEQYF.

The CDR3 loop is CASSTIDRGTEKLFF. In DNA form, the CDR3 reads TGTGCCAGTAGTACCATAGACAGGGGAACCGAAAAACTGTTTTTT. This rearrangement joins TRBV19 to TRBJ1-4; 8 nucleotides agree with TRBD1. From germline, CDR1 is LNHDA and CDR2 SQIVND (reference sequence). This CDR3 is built from 15 residues. Trimming took 4 bases from V and 8 from J; bases not matched to a gene: 9.

The genes are TRBV19 and TRBJ1-4, with TRBD1 matching over 11 bases. Looked up from germline, CDR1 is LNHDA and CDR2 is SQIVND (reference sequence). After removal of 8 bases from V and 0 bases from J, the junction contained 2 bases not matched to a gene. The CDR3 runs 15 residues. CDR3 in DNA: TGTGCCAGTCGGGACAGGGGGGCAACTAATGAAAAACTGTTTTTT. Encoded protein: CASRDRGATNEKLFF.

The rearrangement links TRBV9 to TRBJ2-3; 14 positions agree with TRBD2. Germline assignment: CDR1 SGDLS and CDR2 YYNGEE. J gave up 2 bases and V 4 bases, and 6 bases lay outside the gene matches. This CDR3 comprises 17 residues. The CDR3, as DNA: TGTGCCAGCAGCCCCAGACTAGCGGGAGGGACCACAGATACGCAGTATTTT. Translated, it gives CASSPRLAGGTTDTQYF.

The chain couples TRBV7-9 to TRBJ1-6; tentatively, D is TRBD1 (6 bases). Germline CDR1 reads SEHNR; CDR2 reads FQNEAQ (reference sequence). The CDR3 has 15 residues. V lost 4 bases, J lost 13 bases, and 20 bases lay in between. The CDR3 protein is CASSSTGTTLAPLHF. CDR3 nucleotides: TGTGCCAGCAGCTCGACCGGGACAACTTTGGCCCCCCTCCACTTT.

This chain uses TRBV5-3 with TRBJ2-7; D is possibly TRBD1 (5 bases). TRBV5-3 is annotated as an ORF whose role is uncertain. The CDR3 runs 12 residues. The ends were cut back, 6 bases at V and 2 bases at J, with 9 bases in the middle. The CDR3 region is CARKHRTYEQYF. DNA for the CDR3: TGTGCCAGAAAGCACAGGACCTACGAGCAGTACTTC.

The chain carries TRBV29-1 and TRBJ2-5; D remains unclear. Trimming pared 2 bases from V and 5 bases from J, leaving 9 bases between. The germline V gene has CDR1 SQVTM and CDR2 ANQGSEA. There are 12 residues in the CDR3. DNA of the CDR3: TGCAGCGTTGAACCCAGCAGGGAGACCCAGTACTTC. It translates to CSVEPSRETQYF.

The chain couples TRBV2 to TRBJ1-2; the match to TRBD1 covers 10 bases. The CDR3 sequence is 13 residues long. V was pared by 8 bases and J by 8 bases, with 8 bases of the junction left unmatched. CDR1 is SNHLY, CDR2 FYNNEI, per germline. This chain's CDR3 is CASARQGAGGYTF. In nucleotides, the CDR3 is TGTGCCAGCGCCCGACAGGGGGCCGGAGGCTACACCTTC.

V usage is TRBV18 and J usage is TRBJ2-6; D gene ambiguous. Germline V gene data show CDR1 as KGHSH and CDR2 as LQKENI. Trimming cost V 4 bases and J 0 bases, with 10 bases left between them. The CDR3 is 16 residues long. CDR3 residues: CASSQWVGSGANVLTF. The CDR3, as DNA: TGTGCCAGCTCACAGTGGGTCGGCTCTGGGGCCAACGTCCTGACTTTC.

This sequence joins TRBV6-5 and TRBJ2-7; D uncertain. V gave up 2 bases and J gave up 2 bases, with 13 bases separating them. CDR1 is MNHEY and CDR2 is SVGAGI in the germline V gene. The CDR3 has 15 residues. The CDR3 nucleotides are TGTGCCAGCAGTTACACCGCTGCGGACCCCTACGAGCAGTACTTC. Its translation: CASSYTAADPYEQYF.